Sequencing of this T cell receptor (beta chain) was carried out in a study of HIV-infected children after antiretroviral therapy interruption (dated 2019 in TCRdb). The study in broad terms: All eight included children had a CD4+ count above 500 and a viral load below 50 copies/ml, with four on planned treatment interruption and four on continuous treatment. The interruption group had a median age of about 9.5 years, and the continuous treatment group had a median age of about 8 years. Continuous-treatment samples were analyzed from corresponding weeks 0, 48 and 150. Recorded exposure to EBV and CMV was present in most of the participating children. Alongside measurements of thymic output, the study compared TCR repertoires of children on planned treatment interruption with TCR repertoires of children on continuous antiretroviral treatment. In the interruption arm, samples were obtained at week 0, week 12, end of interruption (week 24 or 48), and about 3 years after study end.

Paper-wide results and their limitations: The small number of patients is a limitation of the study, so the data should be interpreted with caution. For naive CD4+ repertoires of PTI patients, CDR3 sharing between time points dropped once interruption began, while many sequences were shared between the end of interruption and 3 years later. Minor non-naive CD45RA+ populations such as EMRA or stem memory cells might have been included among the sorted CD45RA+ naive cells. The naive CD4+ Gini coefficient rose by the end of treatment interruption, suggesting clonal expansion, and returned to baseline by 3 years.

The meaning of the sample's treatment or condition label: PENTA 11 planned treatment interruption arm or continuous ART arm. Children from the United Kingdom aged 2 to 15 years who had been given at least three-drug ART for at least 24 weeks were enrolled as participants. Cryopreserved PBMCs containing at least 5 million viable cells were needed, and a few candidate patients were excluded because their viable PBMC yield was low. Using a FACSAria III cell sorter, naive CD4+ CD45RA+ CD45RO- T cells were FACS-sorted out of thawed PBMCs. After sorting, cells were fixed, and RNA was extracted with the RNeasy FFPE kit and then with the RNeasy Micro kit. The receptor library was made with 3' RACE. TCR libraries were constructed from RNA with a 3' RACE protocol that used unique molecular identifiers to correct for PCR amplification bias. Up to roughly 12 amplicon libraries were pooled and sequenced on an Illumina MiSeq with v2 2x250 paired-end chemistry. Per the original workflow: Reads were processed with Decombinator to assign V and J genes and CDR3, with barcode-based error and PCR bias correction. Repertoires were subsampled to equal depth before Gini coefficients were calculated with the R ineq package. GLIPH, Hamming distance and a shared triplet metric were used to assess CDR3 similarity. Clones were called with MiXCR by TCRdb after fastp trimmed the public reads at Q25, and only in-frame beta chains were retained. Rows matching on CDR3 protein sequence are summarized as one entry with the most common DNA and genes. The V and J calls shown here were made by TCRdb, not taken from the authors' results. In all, the sample holds 30,000 to 40,000 distinct CDR3 sequences, and approximately 6.1% of those were seen once. Roughly 0.87% of the sample is in the top ten clones.

Clipping removes 1 base from V and 0 bases from J, with 1 as the unmatched junction base count. As encoded in the germline V gene (reference sequence), CDR1 is SEHNR while CDR2 is FQNEAQ. The CDR3 measures 15 amino acids from cysteine to phenylalanine. CDR3 DNA only is kept here, 45 bases in frame from base 1. In the case of this clonotype: The antigen it recognizes is unknown. Within one base of it there is no much larger clone, and no base qualities were kept.

Material: CD45RA+ CD4+ T cells from PBMCs, pooled from several time points, obtained from a donor given antiretroviral therapy, either interrupted or continuous. The cell subset or site label corresponds to: naive CD4+ CD45RA+ CD45RO- T cells. The chain uses TRBV7-9 and TRBJ2-7; TRBD1 matches 9 bases in the middle. The source of this sequence is a pool of human donors with HIV. CDR3 loop: CASSLGTGVSYEQYF. The DNA sequence is given as TGTGCCAGCAGCTTAGGGACAGGGGTCTCCTACGAGCAGTACTTC.